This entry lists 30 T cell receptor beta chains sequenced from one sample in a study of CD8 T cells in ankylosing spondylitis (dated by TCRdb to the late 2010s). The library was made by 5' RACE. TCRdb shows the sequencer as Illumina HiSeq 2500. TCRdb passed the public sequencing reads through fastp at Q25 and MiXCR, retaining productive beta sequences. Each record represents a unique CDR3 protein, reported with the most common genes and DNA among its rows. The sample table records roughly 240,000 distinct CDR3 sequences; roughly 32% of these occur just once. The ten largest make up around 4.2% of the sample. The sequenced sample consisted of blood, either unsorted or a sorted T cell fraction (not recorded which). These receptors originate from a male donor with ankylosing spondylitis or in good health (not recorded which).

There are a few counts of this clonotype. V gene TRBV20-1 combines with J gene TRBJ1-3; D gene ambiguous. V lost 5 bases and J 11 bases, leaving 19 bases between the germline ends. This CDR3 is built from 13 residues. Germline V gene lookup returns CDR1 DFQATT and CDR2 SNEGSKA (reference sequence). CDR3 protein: CSAPDWTDKAIYF. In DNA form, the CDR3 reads TGCAGTGCTCCGGACTGGACTGACAAGGCCATATATTTT.

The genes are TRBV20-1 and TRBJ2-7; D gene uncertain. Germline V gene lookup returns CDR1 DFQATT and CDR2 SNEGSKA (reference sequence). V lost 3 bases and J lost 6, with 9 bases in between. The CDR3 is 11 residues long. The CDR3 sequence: CSARLPGEQYF. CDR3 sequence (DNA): TGCAGTGCTAGGCTACCTGGCGAGCAGTACTTC.

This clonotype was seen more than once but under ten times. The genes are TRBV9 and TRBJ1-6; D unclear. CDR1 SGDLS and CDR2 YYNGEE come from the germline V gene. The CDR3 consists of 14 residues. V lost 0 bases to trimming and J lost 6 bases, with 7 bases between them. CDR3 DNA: TGTGCCAGCAGCGTAGAAGGTGCTAATTCACCCCTCCACTTT. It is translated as CASSVEGANSPLHF.

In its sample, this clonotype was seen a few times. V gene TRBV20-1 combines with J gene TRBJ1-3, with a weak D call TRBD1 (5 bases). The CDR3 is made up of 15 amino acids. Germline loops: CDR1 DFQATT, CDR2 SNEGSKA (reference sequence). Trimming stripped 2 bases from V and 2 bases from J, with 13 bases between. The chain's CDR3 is CSARPSGEAGNTIYF. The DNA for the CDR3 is TGCAGTGCTAGACCCTCGGGGGAAGCTGGAAACACCATATATTTT.

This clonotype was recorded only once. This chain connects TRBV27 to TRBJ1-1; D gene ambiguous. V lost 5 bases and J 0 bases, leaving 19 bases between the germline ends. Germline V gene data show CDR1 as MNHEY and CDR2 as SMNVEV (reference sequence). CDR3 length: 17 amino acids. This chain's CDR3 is CASSPSHLSLMNTEAFF. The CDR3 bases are TGTGCCAGCAGTCCCTCCCACCTGTCCCTCATGAACACTGAAGCTTTCTTT.

The CDR3 nucleotides are TGCGCCAGCCTACCGGGACAGGGGGTCGACGGGGAGCTGTTTTTT. It yields the protein CASLPGQGVDGELFF. V usage is TRBV5-1 and J usage is TRBJ2-2, with 11 bases fitting TRBD1. The V and J ends lost 7 bases and 7 bases, in that order; junction bases with no gene match: 9. This CDR3 comprises 15 residues. Germline V gives CDR1 SGHRS, CDR2 YFSETQ.

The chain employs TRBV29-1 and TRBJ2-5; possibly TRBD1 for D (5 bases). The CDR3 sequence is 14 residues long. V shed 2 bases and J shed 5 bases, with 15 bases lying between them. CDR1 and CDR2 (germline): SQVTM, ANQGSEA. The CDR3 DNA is TGCAGCGTTGAACGTCAGGGATTAGGGGAGACCCAGTACTTC. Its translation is CSVERQGLGETQYF.

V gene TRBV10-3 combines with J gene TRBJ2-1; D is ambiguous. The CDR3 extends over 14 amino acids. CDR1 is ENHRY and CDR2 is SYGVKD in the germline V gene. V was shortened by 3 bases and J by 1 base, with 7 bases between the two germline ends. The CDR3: CAISETASYNEQFF. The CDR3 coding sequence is TGTGCCATCAGTGAAACAGCATCCTACAATGAGCAGTTCTTC.

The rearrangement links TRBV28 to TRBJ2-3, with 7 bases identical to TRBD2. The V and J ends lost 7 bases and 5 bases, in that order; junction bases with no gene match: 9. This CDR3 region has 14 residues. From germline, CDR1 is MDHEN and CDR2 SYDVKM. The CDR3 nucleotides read TGTGCCAGCAATGGGGCGGGGGTCGGAGATACGCAGTATTTT. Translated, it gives CASNGAGVGDTQYF.

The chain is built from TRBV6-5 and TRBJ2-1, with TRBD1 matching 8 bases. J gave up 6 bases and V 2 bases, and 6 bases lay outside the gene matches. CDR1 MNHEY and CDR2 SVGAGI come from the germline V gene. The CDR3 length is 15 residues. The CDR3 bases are TGTGCCAGCAGTTACGGGCAGGGGGCCCGCAATGAGCAGTTCTTC. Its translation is CASSYGQGARNEQFF.

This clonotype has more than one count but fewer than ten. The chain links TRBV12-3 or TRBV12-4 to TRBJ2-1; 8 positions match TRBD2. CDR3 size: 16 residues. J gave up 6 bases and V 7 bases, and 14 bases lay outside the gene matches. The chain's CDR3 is CASTSPGGFSLNEQFF. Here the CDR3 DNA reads TGTGCCAGCACCTCCCCGGGGGGGTTTTCTCTCAATGAGCAGTTCTTC.

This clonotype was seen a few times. CDR3 protein: CSARGARYYEQYF. CDR3 in DNA: TGCAGTGCTAGAGGGGCCAGGTACTACGAGCAGTACTTC. V gene TRBV20-1 combines with J gene TRBJ2-7; D gene ambiguous. In germline, CDR1 is DFQATT, CDR2 SNEGSKA (reference sequence). V was pared by 1 base and J by 3 bases, with 10 bases between. The CDR3 contains 13 residues.

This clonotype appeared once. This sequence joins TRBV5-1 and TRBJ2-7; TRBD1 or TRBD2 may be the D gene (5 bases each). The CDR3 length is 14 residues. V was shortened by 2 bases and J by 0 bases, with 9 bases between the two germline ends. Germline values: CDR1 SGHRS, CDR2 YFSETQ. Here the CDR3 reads CASSFMGTSYEQYF. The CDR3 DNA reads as TGCGCCAGCAGCTTCATGGGGACCTCCTACGAGCAGTACTTC.

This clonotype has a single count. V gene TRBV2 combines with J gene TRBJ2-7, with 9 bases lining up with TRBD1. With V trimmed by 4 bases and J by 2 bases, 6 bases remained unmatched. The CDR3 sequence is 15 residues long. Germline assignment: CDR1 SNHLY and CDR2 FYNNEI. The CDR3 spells CASSAPGQGTYEQYF. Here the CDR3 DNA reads TGTGCCAGCAGTGCTCCGGGACAGGGTACCTACGAGCAGTACTTC.

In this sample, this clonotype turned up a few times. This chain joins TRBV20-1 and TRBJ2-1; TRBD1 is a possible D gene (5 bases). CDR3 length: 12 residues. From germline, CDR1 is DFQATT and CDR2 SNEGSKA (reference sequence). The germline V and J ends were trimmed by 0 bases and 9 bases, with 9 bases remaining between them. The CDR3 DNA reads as TGCAGTGCTAGAGATCTACAGGCTGAGCAGTTCTTC. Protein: CSARDLQAEQFF.

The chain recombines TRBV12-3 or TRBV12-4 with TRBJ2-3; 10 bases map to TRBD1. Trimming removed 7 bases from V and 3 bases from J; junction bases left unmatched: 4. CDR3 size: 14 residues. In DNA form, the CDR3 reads TGTGCCAGCATTGACAGGGGGCGAACAGATACGCAGTATTTT. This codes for CASIDRGRTDTQYF.

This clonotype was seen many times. Here the CDR3 DNA reads TGCAGTGTTTCACGAGGACAGGGGGCCTCAAATGAGCAGTTCTTC. The encoded protein is CSVSRGQGASNEQFF. This chain uses TRBV20-1 with TRBJ2-1, with 11 bases lining up with TRBD1. CDR1 is DFQATT and CDR2 is SNEGSKA in the germline V gene (reference sequence). The CDR3 is 15 residues long. Trimming removed 7 bases from V and 7 bases from J; junction bases left unmatched: 12.

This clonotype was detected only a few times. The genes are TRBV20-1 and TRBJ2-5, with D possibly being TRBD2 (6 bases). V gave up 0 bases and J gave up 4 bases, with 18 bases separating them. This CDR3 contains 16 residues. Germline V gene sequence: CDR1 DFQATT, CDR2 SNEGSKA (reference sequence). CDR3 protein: CSARDLLGGGRETQYF. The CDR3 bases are TGCAGTGCTAGAGATCTCCTGGGGGGTGGGCGAGAGACCCAGTACTTC.

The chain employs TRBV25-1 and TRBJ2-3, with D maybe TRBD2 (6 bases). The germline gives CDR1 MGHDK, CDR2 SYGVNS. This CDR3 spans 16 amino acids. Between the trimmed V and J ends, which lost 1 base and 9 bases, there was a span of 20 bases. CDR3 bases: TGTGCCAGCAGTGAATCTGAAGGAGGGGCCATTGGAACGCAGTATTTT. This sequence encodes CASSESEGGAIGTQYF.

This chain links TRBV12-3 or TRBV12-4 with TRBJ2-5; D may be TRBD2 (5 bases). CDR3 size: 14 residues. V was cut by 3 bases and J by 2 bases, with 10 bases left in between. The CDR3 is CASSFRDPQETQYF. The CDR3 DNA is TGTGCCAGCAGTTTCCGGGATCCGCAAGAGACCCAGTACTTC.

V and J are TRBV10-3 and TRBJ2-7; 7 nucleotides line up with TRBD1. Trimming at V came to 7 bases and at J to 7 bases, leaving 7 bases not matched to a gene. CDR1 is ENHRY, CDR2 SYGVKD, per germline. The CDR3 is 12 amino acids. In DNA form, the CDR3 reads TGTGCCATCACTACAACAGGGGCTGAGCAGTACTTC. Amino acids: CAITTTGAEQYF.

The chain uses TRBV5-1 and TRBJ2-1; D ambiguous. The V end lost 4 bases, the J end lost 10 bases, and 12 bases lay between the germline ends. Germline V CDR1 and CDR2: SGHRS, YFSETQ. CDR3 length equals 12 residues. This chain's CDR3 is CASSDTGPEQFF. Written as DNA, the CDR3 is TGCGCCAGCAGCGACACCGGCCCCGAGCAGTTCTTC.

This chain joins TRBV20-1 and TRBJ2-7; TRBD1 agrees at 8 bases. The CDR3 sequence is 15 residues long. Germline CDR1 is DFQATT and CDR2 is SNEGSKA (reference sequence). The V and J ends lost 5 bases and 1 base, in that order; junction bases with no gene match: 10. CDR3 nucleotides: TGCAGTGCTCCCTACACAGGGGGGATATCCTACGAGCAGTACTTC. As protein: CSAPYTGGISYEQYF.

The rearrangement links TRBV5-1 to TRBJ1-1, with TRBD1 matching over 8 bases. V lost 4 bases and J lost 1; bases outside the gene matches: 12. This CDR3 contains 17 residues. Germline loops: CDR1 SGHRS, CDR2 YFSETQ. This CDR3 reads CASSPGSVRGQNTEAFF. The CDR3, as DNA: TGCGCCAGCAGCCCCGGATCCGTCAGGGGGCAGAACACTGAAGCTTTCTTT.

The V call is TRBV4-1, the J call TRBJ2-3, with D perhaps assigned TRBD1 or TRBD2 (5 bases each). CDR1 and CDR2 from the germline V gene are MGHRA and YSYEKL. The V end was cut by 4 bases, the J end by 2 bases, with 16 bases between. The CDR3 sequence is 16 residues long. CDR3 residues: CASSLTLGTPTDTQYF. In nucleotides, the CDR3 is TGCGCCAGCAGCCTTACCTTAGGGACGCCCACAGATACGCAGTATTTT.

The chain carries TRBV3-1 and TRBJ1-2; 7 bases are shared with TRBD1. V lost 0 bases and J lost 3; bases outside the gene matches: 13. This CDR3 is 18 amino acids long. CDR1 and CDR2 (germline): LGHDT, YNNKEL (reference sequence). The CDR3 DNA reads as TGTGCCAGCAGCCAAGATCTGGCAGGGGGATATATTCACTATGGCTACACCTTC. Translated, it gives CASSQDLAGGYIHYGYTF.

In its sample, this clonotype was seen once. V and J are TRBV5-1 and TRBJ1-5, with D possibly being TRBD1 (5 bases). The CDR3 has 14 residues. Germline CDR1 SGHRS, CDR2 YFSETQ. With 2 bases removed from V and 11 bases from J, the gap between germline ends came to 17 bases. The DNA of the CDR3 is TGCGCCAGCAGCTTAAACGCCTGGGGCGGGGCCCAGCATTTT. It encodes CASSLNAWGGAQHF.

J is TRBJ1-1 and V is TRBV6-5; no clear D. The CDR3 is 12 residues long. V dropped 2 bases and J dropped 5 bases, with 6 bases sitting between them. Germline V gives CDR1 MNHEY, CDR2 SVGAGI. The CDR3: CASSYLGTEAFF. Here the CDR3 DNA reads TGTGCCAGCAGTTACCTGGGGACTGAAGCTTTCTTT.

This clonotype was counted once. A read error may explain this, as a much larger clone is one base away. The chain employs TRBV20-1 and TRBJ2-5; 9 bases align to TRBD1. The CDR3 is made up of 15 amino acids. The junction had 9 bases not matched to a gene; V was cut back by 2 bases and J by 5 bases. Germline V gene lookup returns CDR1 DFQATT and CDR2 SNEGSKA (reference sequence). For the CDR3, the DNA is TGCAGTGCTAGATTCCCCAGGACAGGGGTTGAGACCCAGTACTTC. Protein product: CSARFPRTGVETQYF.

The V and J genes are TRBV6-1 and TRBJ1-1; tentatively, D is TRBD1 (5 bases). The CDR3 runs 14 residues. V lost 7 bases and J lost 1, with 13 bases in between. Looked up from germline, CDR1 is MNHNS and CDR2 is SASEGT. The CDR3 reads CASMREDKNTEAFF. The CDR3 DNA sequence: TGTGCCAGCATGCGAGAGGACAAGAACACTGAAGCTTTCTTT.